These 17 T cell receptor beta chains originate from one sample sequenced in a study of blood T cell repertoires in COVID-19. Libraries were prepared by immunoSEQ multiplex PCR; TCRdb keeps only in-frame clonotypes and omits some of them. In the table there are hundreds of thousands of clones, about 88% of which are singletons. Sequenced sample: PBMCs or T cells enriched from blood (not recorded which). These receptors all come from a woman between 18 and 30 years old who had been exposed to COVID-19.

J is TRBJ1-5 and V is TRBV28; D is undetermined. V gave up 5 bases and J gave up 9 bases, with 14 bases separating them. The germline gives CDR1 MDHEN, CDR2 SYDVKM. This CDR3 region has 13 residues. In DNA, the CDR3 is TGTGCCAGCAGTGGGCCAGGTAACCGGCCCCAGCATTTT. It specifies CASSGPGNRPQHF.

The gene calls are TRBV7-3 and TRBJ2-3; 8 positions agree with TRBD1. Per germline, CDR1 SGHTA and CDR2 FQGTGA. With 5 bases clipped from V and 0 bases from J, the junction kept 4 bases outside the gene matches. The CDR3 consists of 15 residues. Written as DNA, the CDR3 is TGTGCCAGCAGCACACAGGGGGTGAGCACAGATACGCAGTATTTT. It is translated as CASSTQGVSTDTQYF.

The chain employs TRBV7-2 and TRBJ2-1; D is perhaps TRBD2 (5 bases). The length of the CDR3 is 16 residues. Looked up from germline, CDR1 is SGHTA and CDR2 is FQGNSA. Trimming pared 2 bases from V and 7 bases from J, leaving 18 bases between. CDR3 DNA sequence: TGTGCCAGCAGCTTACCGGGAAGGGCCGGGGTGAATGAGCAGTTCTTC. Residues: CASSLPGRAGVNEQFF.

The CDR3 is CASRSLSGELFF. The CDR3 coding sequence is TGTGCCAGCAGATCTCTTTCCGGGGAGCTGTTTTTT. This chain links TRBV6-5 with TRBJ2-2; D gene uncertain. CDR3 length: 12 amino acids. Germline assignment: CDR1 MNHEY and CDR2 SVGAGI. Trimming took 6 bases from V and 6 from J, leaving 8 bases between them.

The chain is built from TRBV5-1 and TRBJ2-6; D possibly corresponds to TRBD1 (6 bases). Germline-derived CDR1 and CDR2 are SGHRS and YFSETQ. V lost 5 bases and J 1 base, leaving 13 bases between the germline ends. This CDR3 is 16 amino acids long. The CDR3 DNA follows: TGCGCCAGCAGATACTTTGGACAGTCTGGGGCCAACGTCCTGACTTTC. Translating gives CASRYFGQSGANVLTF.

This clone appeared once. The J gene is TRBJ1-4, the V gene TRBV28; D is unresolved. The V end was cut by 4 bases, the J end by 8 bases, with 8 bases between. The CDR3 extends over 12 amino acids. Germline values: CDR1 MDHEN, CDR2 SYDVKM. The CDR3 loop is CASSWGGEKLFF. CDR3 DNA: TGTGCCAGCAGTTGGGGAGGGGAAAAACTGTTTTTT.

CDR3 sequence reads: CASSQIGNTIYF. The DNA for the CDR3 is TGCGCCAGCAGTCAAATAGGAAACACCATATATTTT. This sequence joins TRBV4-1 and TRBJ1-3; D not resolved. Germline CDR1 is MGHRA and CDR2 is YSYEKL. V was clipped by 6 bases and J by 4 bases, with 7 bases between them. There are 12 residues in the CDR3.

The J gene is TRBJ2-7, the V gene TRBV10-3; 8 nucleotides agree with TRBD2. V dropped 5 bases and J dropped 1; count of bases not matched to a gene: 4. The CDR3 is 14 amino acids. Germline values: CDR1 ENHRY, CDR2 SYGVKD. The CDR3 DNA follows: TGTGCCATCAGTACAGCGGGAGAGTCCTACGAGCAGTACTTC. Residues: CAISTAGESYEQYF.

V is TRBV6-5 and J is TRBJ2-7, with TRBD1 matching over 8 bases. The CDR3 totals 14 residues. Germline CDR1 reads MNHEY; CDR2 reads SVGAGI. Trimming cost V 5 bases and J 4 bases; bases outside gene matches: 7. This chain's CDR3 is CASSLSQGAYEQYF. The CDR3 coding sequence is TGTGCCAGCAGTCTGTCGCAGGGGGCATACGAGCAGTACTTC.

The rearrangement uses TRBV6-5 and TRBJ1-5, with a possible D match to TRBD1 (6 bases). This CDR3 has 14 amino acids. With 10 bases removed from V and 5 bases from J, the gap between germline ends came to 18 bases. Germline-derived CDR1 and CDR2 are MNHEY and SVGAGI. The CDR3 coding sequence is TGTGCCATCCGAGTTGTGACAGGCCATCAGCCCCAGCATTTT. It codes for CAIRVVTGHQPQHF.

The rearrangement joins TRBV28 to TRBJ1-2; TRBD1 is a possible D gene (6 bases). Germline V lookup: CDR1 MDHEN, CDR2 SYDVKM. The ends were cut back, 9 bases at V and 0 bases at J, with 14 bases in the middle. The CDR3 contains 14 residues. The chain's CDR3 is CASNLQGPNYGYTF. In DNA, the CDR3 is TGTGCCAGTAACCTGCAGGGGCCTAACTATGGCTACACCTTC.

V is TRBV21-1 and J is TRBJ2-4; the table's D gene call, TRBD1, was not cross checked with the DNA. TRBV21-1 is designated a pseudogene. The CDR3 contains 17 residues. The CDR3 sequence is CASSRGDSIHTKNIQYF. CDR3 DNA sequence: TGTGCCAGCAGCAGGGGGGACAGTATCCATACCAAAAACATTCAGTACTTC.

The CDR3 DNA follows: TGTGCCAGCAGTTTCCAAGACAGCTACGAGCAGTACTTC. Translating it yields CASSFQDSYEQYF. The chain recombines TRBV28 with TRBJ2-7; tentative D call: TRBD1 (5 bases). This CDR3 has 13 amino acids. Trimming removed 3 bases from V and 3 bases from J, with 9 bases in between. Germline values: CDR1 MDHEN, CDR2 SYDVKM.

This clone was recorded only once. V usage is TRBV19 and J usage is TRBJ2-7; 9 bases are shared with TRBD1. Germline CDR1 and CDR2: LNHDA and SQIVND (reference sequence). The CDR3 consists of 15 residues. V lost 3 bases and J lost 3; bases outside the gene matches: 6. The chain's CDR3 is CASSIYGTGSYEQYF. CDR3 DNA sequence: TGTGCCAGTAGTATCTACGGGACAGGGAGCTACGAGCAGTACTTC. The full variable domain, its missing parts supplied by reference TRBV19 and TRBJ2-7, is DGGITQSPKYLFRKEGQNVTLSCEQNLNHDAMYWYRQDPGQGLRLIYYSQIVNDFQKGDIAEGYSVSREKKESFPLTVTSAQKNPTAFYLCASSIYGTGSYEQYFGPGTRLTVT.

The chain recombines TRBV14 with TRBJ1-2; possibly TRBD1 for D (5 bases). This CDR3 comprises 14 residues. Between the trimmed V and J ends, which lost 4 bases and 4 bases, there was a span of 13 bases. Germline V gene sequence: CDR1 SGHDN, CDR2 FVKESK. CDR3: CASSLSQGSYGYTF. The DNA for the CDR3 is TGTGCCAGCAGCCTTAGCCAGGGTAGCTATGGCTACACCTTC.

The rearrangement links TRBV19 to TRBJ2-6; TRBD1 matches 9 bases. Per germline, CDR1 LNHDA and CDR2 SQIVND (reference sequence). The CDR3 length is 17 residues. Trimming removed 7 bases from V and 0 bases from J; junction bases left unmatched: 7. The chain's CDR3 is CASIRDRASSGANVLTF. In DNA, the CDR3 is TGTGCCAGTATTCGGGACAGGGCGAGCTCTGGGGCCAACGTCCTGACTTTC. Full variable domain (remainder filled in from reference TRBV19 and TRBJ2-6): DGGITQSPKYLFRKEGQNVTLSCEQNLNHDAMYWYRQDPGQGLRLIYYSQIVNDFQKGDIAEGYSVSREKKESFPLTVTSAQKNPTAFYLCASIRDRASSGANVLTFGAGSRLTVL.

The V gene is TRBV6-5, the J gene TRBJ2-7, with TRBD1 identical over 7 bases. Unmatched junction bases numbered 5, after V lost 5 bases and J lost 4 bases. This CDR3 comprises 13 residues. The germline gives CDR1 MNHEY, CDR2 SVGAGI. Here the CDR3 reads CASSQGDLYEQYF. DNA for the CDR3: TGTGCCAGCAGTCAGGGGGACCTTTACGAGCAGTACTTC.